This passage covers 15 T cell receptor beta chains from one sample sequenced in a study of blood T cell repertoires in COVID-19. TCRdb's table, derived via immunoSEQ multiplex PCR, lists solely in-frame clones and lacks some. The table records 150,000 to 200,000 clones, about 85% of them present only once. Sequenced sample: peripheral blood. These receptors were obtained from a woman aged 80 or over in a cohort sampled during active or convalescent COVID-19.

The chain is built from TRBV7-8 and TRBJ2-5, with 8 bases lining up with TRBD2. Germline-derived CDR1 and CDR2 are SGHVS and FQNEAQ. This CDR3 is 14 amino acids long. V shed 2 bases and J 1 base; nucleotides not matched to a gene: 0. The DNA for the CDR3 is TGTGCCAGCAGCTTAACTAGCGGCCAAGAGACCCAGTACTTC. Amino acids: CASSLTSGQETQYF.

The gene calls are TRBV6-5 and TRBJ2-7; 7 bases agree with TRBD1. Looked up from germline, CDR1 is MNHEY and CDR2 is SVGAGI. The ends lost 8 bases at V and 2 bases at J; junction bases unmatched: 6. The CDR3 is made up of 13 amino acids. The CDR3 reads CASRQGPPYEQYV. The DNA of the CDR3 is TGTGCCAGCCGACAGGGCCCTCCCTACGAGCAGTACGTC.

This chain connects TRBV18 to TRBJ2-1; a weak D match, TRBD1 (6 bases). The CDR3 extends over 17 amino acids. The V gene lost 4 bases and the J gene lost 6 bases, with 22 bases spanning the gap. The germline CDR1 and CDR2 sequences are KGHSH and LQKENI. This CDR3 reads CASSRGGQGKGGNEQFF. The CDR3 bases are TGTGCCAGCTCACGTGGAGGACAAGGGAAAGGGGGCAATGAGCAGTTCTTC.

V and J are TRBV7-2 and TRBJ1-1; D call uncertain. V lost 5 bases, J lost 4 bases, and 17 bases lay in between. Germline CDR1 and CDR2: SGHTA and FQGNSA. This CDR3 spans 15 amino acids. Here the CDR3 reads CASSRDMLPSTEAFF. Here the CDR3 DNA reads TGTGCCAGCAGCCGCGACATGCTCCCAAGCACTGAAGCTTTCTTT. Variable domain in full (rest from reference TRBV7-2 and TRBJ1-1): GAGVSQSPSNKVTEKGKDVELRCDPISGHTALYWYRQSLGQGLEFLIYFQGNSAPDKSGLPSDRFSAERTGGSVSTLTIQRTQQEDSAVYLCASSRDMLPSTEAFFGQGTRLTVV.

The chain employs TRBV30 and TRBJ1-1, with 8 bases identical to TRBD1. The CDR3 has 18 amino acids. Germline V gives CDR1 GTSNPN, CDR2 SVGIG (reference sequence). V lost 3 bases to trimming and J lost 3 bases; unmatched junction nucleotides: 18. The chain's CDR3 is CAWRPRSTGGFFHTEAFF. For the CDR3, the DNA is TGTGCCTGGAGGCCCCGGTCAACAGGGGGTTTTTTTCACACTGAAGCTTTCTTT.

J is TRBJ2-5 and V is TRBV3-1 (or the pseudogene TRBV3-2); D is undetermined. Germline CDR1 LGHDT, CDR2 YNNKEL (reference sequence). This CDR3 region has 13 residues. The V end was cut by 7 bases, the J end by 3 bases, with 12 bases between. CDR3 loop: CASTRSPEETQYF. The CDR3 nucleotides are TGTGCCAGCACTAGATCACCTGAAGAGACCCAGTACTTC.

This clone was seen once. CDR3: CACPLAGGFSYNEQFF. CDR3 bases: TGTGCCTGTCCGCTAGCGGGAGGTTTCTCCTACAATGAGCAGTTCTTC. The rearrangement joins TRBV30 to TRBJ2-1, with TRBD2 matching over 11 bases. In germline, CDR1 is GTSNPN, CDR2 SVGIG (reference sequence). With V trimmed by 6 bases and J by 0 bases, 7 bases remained unmatched. The CDR3 loop spans 16 amino acids.

This chain joins TRBV7-9 and TRBJ1-1, with TRBD1 matching 9 bases. The CDR3 consists of 16 residues. Germline assignment: CDR1 SEHNR and CDR2 FQNEAQ (reference sequence). Losses at the gene ends were 4 bases for V and 5 bases for J; bases not matched to a gene: 11. The CDR3 region is CASSSEQGAGRTEAFF. DNA for the CDR3: TGTGCCAGCAGCTCAGAACAGGGGGCCGGGAGGACTGAAGCTTTCTTT.

The count of this clone is one. This sequence joins TRBV12-3 or TRBV12-4 and TRBJ1-5; D ambiguous. With 4 bases removed from V and 4 bases from J, the gap between germline ends came to 8 bases. The CDR3 is 13 residues long. The CDR3 region is CASSSQNNQPQHF. The DNA for the CDR3 is TGTGCCAGCAGTTCACAGAATAATCAGCCCCAGCATTTT.

The rearrangement uses TRBV9 and TRBJ2-5; the D gene is possibly TRBD1 (5 bases). The CDR3 has 15 residues. V lost 3 bases and J 4 bases, leaving 16 bases between the germline ends. Looked up from germline, CDR1 is SGDLS and CDR2 is YYNGEE. This CDR3 reads CASSAGPRVGETQYF. The CDR3 nucleotides read TGTGCCAGCAGCGCGGGCCCCAGGGTCGGAGAGACCCAGTACTTC.

The gene calls are TRBV30 and TRBJ1-1; D is unresolved. The CDR3 totals 11 residues. Looked up from germline, CDR1 is GTSNPN and CDR2 is SVGIG (reference sequence). Deletions cut 2 bases from V and 4 bases from J, with 5 bases between. The chain's CDR3 is CAWSIFTEAFF. The CDR3 nucleotides are TGTGCCTGGAGTATCTTCACTGAAGCTTTCTTT.

This chain connects TRBV21-1 to TRBJ2-7; TRBD2 is taken as the D call from the table, unchecked against the DNA. TRBV21-1 is noted as a pseudogene. This CDR3 contains 15 residues. The CDR3 sequence is CASSSSGRRSYEQYV. The CDR3 nucleotides read TGTGCCAGCAGCAGTAGCGGGAGACGTTCCTACGAGCAGTACGTC.

The chain couples TRBV7-2 to TRBJ1-4, with no clear D. V was shortened by 3 bases and J by 8 bases, with 22 bases between the two germline ends. There are 17 residues in the CDR3. Germline CDR1 SGHTA, CDR2 FQGNSA. DNA of the CDR3: TGTGCCAGCAGCTTTTTAGGCATTGGAGGACCCGGGGAAAAACTGTTTTTT. This codes for CASSFLGIGGPGEKLFF.

Comment on this clone: This specimen includes other DNA sequences encoding the same CDR3. V and J are TRBV7-2 and TRBJ2-7, with unresolved D. Per the germline V gene, CDR1 is SGHTA and CDR2 is FQGNSA. Trimming stripped 1 base from V and 1 base from J, with 5 bases between. This CDR3 comprises 13 residues. The CDR3 DNA is TGTGCCAGCAGCTTAGACAGATCCTACGAGCAGTACTTC. This translates into CASSLDRSYEQYF.

V gene TRBV7-2 combines with J gene TRBJ1-4; D is perhaps TRBD1 (6 bases). Germline V gene data show CDR1 as SGHTA and CDR2 as FQGNSA. The germline V and J ends were trimmed by 1 base and 5 bases, with 11 bases remaining between them. CDR3 length equals 15 residues. CDR3 sequence reads: CASSLVQGWNEKLFF. As DNA, the CDR3 is TGTGCCAGCAGCTTAGTACAGGGTTGGAATGAAAAACTGTTTTTT.